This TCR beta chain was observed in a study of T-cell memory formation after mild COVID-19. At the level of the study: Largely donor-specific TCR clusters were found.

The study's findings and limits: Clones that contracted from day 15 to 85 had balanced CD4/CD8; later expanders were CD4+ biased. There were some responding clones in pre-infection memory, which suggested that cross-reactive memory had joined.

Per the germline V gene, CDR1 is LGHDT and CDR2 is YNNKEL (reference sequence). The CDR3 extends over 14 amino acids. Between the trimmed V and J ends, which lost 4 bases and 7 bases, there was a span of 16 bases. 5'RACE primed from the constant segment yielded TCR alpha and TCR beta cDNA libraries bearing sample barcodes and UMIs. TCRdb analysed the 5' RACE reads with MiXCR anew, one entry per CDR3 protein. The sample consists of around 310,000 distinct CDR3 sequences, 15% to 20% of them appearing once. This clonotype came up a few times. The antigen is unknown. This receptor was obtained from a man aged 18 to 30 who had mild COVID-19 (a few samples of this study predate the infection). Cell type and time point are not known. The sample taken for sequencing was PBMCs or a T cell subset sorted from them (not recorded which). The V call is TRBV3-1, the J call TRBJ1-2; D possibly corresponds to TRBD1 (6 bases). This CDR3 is CASSRTQGFPGYTF. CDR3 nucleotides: TGTGCCAGCAGCCGCACTCAGGGGTTCCCTGGCTACACCTTC.